This T cell receptor (beta chain) is from a study of CD8+CD57+ T cells in acquired aplastic anemia. Study summary: The mean DNA yield obtained from sorted CD4+ and CD8+ cells came to roughly 3.4 ug.

Overall study results and limits: The number of CD8+ CDR3 sequences shared by patients and controls was around 30.

All sequencing subjects had displayed CD8+CD57+ cell expansion on flow cytometry. As to this clonotype: No antigen is known for it.

Germline loops: CDR1 WNHNN, CDR2 SYGVQD (reference sequence). The CDR3 totals 17 residues. V shed 0 bases and J 5 bases; nucleotides not matched to a gene: 8. The study profiled TCR beta VDJ and CDR3 using genomic DNA as template. A single record per CDR3 protein comes from TCRdb applying MiXCR to the reads. Among 200,000 to 300,000 distinct CDR3 sequences listed, 82% were seen once. Sequencing input: sorted CD4+, CD8+, or CD8+CD57+ T cells (not recorded which) from PBMCs. The chain employs TRBV10-1 and TRBJ2-3; 10 bases agree with TRBD2. The receptor was isolated from a human donor with aplastic anemia. This chain's CDR3 is CASSESLLAGVLDTQYF. The CDR3 nucleotides are TGCGCCAGCAGTGAGTCGCTCCTAGCGGGGGTGTTAGATACGCAGTATTTT.